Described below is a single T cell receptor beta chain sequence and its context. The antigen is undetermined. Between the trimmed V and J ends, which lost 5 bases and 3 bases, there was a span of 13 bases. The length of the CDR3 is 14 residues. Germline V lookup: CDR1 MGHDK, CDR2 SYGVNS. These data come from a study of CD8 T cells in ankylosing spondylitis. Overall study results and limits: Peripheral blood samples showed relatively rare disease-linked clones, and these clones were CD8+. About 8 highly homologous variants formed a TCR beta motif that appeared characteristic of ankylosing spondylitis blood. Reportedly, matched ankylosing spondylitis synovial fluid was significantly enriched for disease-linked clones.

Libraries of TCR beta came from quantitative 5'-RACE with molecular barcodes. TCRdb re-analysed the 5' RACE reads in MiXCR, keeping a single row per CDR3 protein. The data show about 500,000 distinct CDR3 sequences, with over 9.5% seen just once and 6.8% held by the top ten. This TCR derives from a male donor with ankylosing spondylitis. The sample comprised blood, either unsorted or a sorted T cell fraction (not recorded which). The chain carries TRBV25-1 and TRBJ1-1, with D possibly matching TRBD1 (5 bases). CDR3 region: CASSPSTGDTEAFF. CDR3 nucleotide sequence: TGTGCCAGCAGTCCCTCTACGGGGGACACTGAAGCTTTCTTT.